This T cell receptor beta chain was profiled in a study of T cell repertoires in cytomegalovirus infection. Overall study: Public TCR beta signature analysis indicated the presence of both CMV infection and matching HLA type.

To note about this clonotype: The antigen is not known.

The V gene lost 6 bases and the J gene lost 5 bases, with 14 bases spanning the gap. CDR3 size: 14 residues. TCRdb fed the reads into MiXCR, producing one record per CDR3 protein. The sample lists some 480,000 distinct CDR3 sequences, 33% occurring once. Material: cultured PBMCs, obtained from culture after CMV antigen stimulation. The TCR comes from a human donor in good health (CMV status not recorded). Some clones in this sample may be carry-over from other donors' samples. The chain is built from TRBV12-3 or TRBV12-4 and TRBJ2-1; perhaps TRBD2 as D (5 bases). The CDR3 DNA is TGTGCCAGCAGGACCCCCGGGAAGCACAATGAGCAGTTCTTC. Its translation is CASRTPGKHNEQFF.